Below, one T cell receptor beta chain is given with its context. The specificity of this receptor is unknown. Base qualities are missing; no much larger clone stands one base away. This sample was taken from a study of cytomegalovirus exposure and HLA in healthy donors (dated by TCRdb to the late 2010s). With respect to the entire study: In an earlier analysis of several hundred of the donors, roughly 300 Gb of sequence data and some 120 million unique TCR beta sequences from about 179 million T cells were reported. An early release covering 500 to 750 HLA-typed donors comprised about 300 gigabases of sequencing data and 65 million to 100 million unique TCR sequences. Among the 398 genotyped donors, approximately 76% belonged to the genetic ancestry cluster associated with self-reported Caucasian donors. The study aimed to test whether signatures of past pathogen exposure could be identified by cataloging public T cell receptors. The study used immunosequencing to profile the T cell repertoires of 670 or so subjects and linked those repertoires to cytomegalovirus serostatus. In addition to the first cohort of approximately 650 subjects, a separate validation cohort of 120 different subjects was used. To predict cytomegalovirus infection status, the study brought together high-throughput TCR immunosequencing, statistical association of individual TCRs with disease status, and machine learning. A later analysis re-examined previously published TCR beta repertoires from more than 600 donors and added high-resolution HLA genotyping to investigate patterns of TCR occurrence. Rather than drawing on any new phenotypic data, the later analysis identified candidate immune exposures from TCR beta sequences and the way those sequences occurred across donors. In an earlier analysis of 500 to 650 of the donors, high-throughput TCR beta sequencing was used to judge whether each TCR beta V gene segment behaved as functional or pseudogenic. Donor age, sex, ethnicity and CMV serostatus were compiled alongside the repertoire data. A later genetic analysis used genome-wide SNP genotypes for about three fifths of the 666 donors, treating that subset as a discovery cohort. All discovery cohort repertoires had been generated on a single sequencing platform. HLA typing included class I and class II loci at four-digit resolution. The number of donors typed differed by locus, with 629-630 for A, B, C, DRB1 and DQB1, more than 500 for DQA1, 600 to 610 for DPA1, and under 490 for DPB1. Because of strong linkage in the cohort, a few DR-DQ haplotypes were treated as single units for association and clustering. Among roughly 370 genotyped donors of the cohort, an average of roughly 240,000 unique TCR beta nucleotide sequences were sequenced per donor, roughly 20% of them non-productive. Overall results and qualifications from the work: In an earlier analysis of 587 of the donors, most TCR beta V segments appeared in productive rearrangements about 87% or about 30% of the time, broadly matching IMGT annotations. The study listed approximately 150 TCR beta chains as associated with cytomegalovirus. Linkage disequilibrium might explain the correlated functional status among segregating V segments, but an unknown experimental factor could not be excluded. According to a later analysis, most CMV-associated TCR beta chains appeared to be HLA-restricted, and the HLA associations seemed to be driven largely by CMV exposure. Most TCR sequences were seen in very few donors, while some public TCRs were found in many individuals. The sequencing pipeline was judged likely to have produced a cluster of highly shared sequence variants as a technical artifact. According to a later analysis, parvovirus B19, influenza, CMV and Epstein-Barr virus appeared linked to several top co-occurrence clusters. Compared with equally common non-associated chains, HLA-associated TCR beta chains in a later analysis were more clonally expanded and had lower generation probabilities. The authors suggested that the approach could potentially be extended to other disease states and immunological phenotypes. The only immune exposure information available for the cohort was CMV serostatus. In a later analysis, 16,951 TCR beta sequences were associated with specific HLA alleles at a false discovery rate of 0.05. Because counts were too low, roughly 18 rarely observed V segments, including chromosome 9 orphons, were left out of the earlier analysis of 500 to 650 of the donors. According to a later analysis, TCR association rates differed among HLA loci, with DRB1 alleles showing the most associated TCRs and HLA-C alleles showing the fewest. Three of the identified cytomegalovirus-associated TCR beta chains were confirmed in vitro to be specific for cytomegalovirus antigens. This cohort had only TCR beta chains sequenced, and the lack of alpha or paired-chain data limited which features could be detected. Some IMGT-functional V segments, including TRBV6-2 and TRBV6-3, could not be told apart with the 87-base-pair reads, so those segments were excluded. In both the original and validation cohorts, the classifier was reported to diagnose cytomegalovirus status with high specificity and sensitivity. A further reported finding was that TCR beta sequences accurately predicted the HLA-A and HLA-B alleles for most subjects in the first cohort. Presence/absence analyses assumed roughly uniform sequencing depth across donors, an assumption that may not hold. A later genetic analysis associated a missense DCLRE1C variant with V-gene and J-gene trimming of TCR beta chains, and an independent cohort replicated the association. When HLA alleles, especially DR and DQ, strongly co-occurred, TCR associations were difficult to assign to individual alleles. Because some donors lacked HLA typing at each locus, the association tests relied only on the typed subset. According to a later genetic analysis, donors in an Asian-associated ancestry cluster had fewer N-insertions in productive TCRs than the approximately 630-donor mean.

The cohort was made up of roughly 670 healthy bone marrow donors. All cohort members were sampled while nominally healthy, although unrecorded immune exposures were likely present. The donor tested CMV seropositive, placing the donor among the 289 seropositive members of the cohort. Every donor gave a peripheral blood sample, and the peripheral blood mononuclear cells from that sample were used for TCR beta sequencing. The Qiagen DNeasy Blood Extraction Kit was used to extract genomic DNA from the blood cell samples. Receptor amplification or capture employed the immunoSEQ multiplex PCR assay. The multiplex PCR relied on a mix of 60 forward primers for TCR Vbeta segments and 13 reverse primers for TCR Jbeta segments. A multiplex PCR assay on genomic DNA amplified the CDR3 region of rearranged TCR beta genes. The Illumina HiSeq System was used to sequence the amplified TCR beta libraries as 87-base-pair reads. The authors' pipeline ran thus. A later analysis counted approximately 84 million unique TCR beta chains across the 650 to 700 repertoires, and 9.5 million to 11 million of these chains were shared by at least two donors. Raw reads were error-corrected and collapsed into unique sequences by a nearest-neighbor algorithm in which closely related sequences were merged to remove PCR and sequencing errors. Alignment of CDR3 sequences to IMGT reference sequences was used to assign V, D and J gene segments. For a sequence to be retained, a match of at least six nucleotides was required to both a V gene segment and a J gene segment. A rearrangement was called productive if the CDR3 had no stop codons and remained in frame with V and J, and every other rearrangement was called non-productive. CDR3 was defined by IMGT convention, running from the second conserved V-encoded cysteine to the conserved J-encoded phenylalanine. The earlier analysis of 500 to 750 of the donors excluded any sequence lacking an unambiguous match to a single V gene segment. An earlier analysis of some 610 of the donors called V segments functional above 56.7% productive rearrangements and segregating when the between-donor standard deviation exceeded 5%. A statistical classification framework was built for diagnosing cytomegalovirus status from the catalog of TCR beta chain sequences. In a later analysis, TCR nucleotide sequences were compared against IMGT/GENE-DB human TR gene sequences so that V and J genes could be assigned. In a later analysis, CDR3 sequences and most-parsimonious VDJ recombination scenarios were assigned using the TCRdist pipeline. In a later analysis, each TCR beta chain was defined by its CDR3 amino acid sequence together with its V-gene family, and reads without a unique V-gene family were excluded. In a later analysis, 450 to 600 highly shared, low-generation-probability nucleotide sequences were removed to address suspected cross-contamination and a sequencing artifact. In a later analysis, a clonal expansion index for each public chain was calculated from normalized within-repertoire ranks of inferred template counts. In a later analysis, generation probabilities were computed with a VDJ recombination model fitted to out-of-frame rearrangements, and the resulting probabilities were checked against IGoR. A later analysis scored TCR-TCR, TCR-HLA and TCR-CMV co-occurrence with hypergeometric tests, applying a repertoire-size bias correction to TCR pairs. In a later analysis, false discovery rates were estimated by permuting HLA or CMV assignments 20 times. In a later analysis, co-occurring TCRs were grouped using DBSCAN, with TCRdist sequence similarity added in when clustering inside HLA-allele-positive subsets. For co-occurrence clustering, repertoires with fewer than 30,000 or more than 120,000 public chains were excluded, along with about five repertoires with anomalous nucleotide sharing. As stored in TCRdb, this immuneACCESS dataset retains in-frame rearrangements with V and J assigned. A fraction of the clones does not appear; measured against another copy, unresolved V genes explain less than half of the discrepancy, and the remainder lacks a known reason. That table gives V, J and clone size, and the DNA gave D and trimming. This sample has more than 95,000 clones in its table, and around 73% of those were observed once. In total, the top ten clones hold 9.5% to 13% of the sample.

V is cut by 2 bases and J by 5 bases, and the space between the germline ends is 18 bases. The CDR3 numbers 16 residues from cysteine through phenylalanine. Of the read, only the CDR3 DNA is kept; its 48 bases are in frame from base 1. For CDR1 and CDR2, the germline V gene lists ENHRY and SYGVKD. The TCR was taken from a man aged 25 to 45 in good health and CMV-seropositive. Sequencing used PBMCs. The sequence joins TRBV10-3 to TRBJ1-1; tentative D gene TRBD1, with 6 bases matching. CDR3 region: CAISELPGGARTEAFF. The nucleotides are TGTGCCATCAGTGAGCTCCCGGGGGGCGCCCGGACTGAAGCTTTCTTT.